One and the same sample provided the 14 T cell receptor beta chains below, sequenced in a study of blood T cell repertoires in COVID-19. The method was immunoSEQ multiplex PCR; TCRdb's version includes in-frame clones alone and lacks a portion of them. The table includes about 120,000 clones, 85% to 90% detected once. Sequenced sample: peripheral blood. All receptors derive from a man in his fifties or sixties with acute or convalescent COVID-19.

DNA of the CDR3: TGTGCCAGCAGCCGAGCGGGAGCGGATACGCAGTATTTT. Translating gives CASSRAGADTQYF. The chain is built from TRBV6-6 and TRBJ2-3; 8 bases are a match to TRBD2. V shed 6 bases and J 6 bases; nucleotides not matched to a gene: 5. The CDR3 consists of 13 residues. Per germline, CDR1 MNHNY and CDR2 SVGAGI (reference sequence).

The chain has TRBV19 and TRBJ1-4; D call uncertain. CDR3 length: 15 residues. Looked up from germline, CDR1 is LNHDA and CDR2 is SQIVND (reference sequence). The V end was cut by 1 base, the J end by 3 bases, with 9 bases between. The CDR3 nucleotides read TGTGCCAGTAGTATAGGACGGCGGGCTAATGAAAAACTGTTTTTT. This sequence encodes CASSIGRRANEKLFF.

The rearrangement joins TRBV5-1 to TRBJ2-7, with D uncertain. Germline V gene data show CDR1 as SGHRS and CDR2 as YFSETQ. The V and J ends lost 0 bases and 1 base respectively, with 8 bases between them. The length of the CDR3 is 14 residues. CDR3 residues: CASSLGGQSYEQYF. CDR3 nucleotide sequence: TGCGCCAGCAGCTTGGGTGGGCAGTCCTACGAGCAGTACTTC.

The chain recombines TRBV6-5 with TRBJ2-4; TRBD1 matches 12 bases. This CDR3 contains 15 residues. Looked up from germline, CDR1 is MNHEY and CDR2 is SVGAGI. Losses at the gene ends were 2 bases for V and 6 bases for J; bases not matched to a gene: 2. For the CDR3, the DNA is TGTGCCAGCAGTTACCGGGGACAGGGGGCAAACATTCAGTACTTC. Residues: CASSYRGQGANIQYF.

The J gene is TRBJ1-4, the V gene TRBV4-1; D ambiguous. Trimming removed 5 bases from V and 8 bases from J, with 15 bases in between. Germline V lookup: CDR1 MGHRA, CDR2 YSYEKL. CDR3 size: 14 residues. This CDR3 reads CASSSRLPREKLFF. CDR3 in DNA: TGCGCCAGCAGCTCTAGGCTCCCGAGGGAAAAACTGTTTTTT.

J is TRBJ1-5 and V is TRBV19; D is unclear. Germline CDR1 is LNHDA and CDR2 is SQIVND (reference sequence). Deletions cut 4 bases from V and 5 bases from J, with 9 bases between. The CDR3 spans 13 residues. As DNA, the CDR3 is TGTGCCAGTAGTACCCAGCGTGATCAGCCCCAGCATTTT. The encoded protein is CASSTQRDQPQHF.

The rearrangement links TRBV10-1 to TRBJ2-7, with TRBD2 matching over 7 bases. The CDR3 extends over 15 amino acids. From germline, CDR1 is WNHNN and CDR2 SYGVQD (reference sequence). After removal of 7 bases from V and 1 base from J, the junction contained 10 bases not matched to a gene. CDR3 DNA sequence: TGCGCCAGCAAAGGTAGTACTAGCGTATCCTACGAGCAGTACTTC. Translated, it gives CASKGSTSVSYEQYF.

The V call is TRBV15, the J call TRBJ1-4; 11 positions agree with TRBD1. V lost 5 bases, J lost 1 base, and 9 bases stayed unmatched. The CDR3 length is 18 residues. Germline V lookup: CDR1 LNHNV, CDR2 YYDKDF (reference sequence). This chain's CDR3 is CATSARTGGGLTNEKLFF. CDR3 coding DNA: TGTGCCACCAGCGCAAGGACAGGGGGCGGACTAACTAATGAAAAACTGTTTTTT. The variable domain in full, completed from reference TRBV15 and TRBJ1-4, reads DAMVIQNPRYQVTQFGKPVTLSCSQTLNHNVMYWYQQKSSQAPKLLFHYYDKDFNNEADTPDNFQSRRPNTSFCFLDIRSPGLGDTAMYLCATSARTGGGLTNEKLFFGSGTQLSVL.

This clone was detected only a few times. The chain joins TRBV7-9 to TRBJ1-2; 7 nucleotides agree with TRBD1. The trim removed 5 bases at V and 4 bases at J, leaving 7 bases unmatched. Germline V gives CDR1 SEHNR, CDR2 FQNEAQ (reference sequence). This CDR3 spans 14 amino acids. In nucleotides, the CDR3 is TGTGCCAGCAGCCCCGGGACAGAGGGCTATGGCTACACCTTC. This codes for CASSPGTEGYGYTF.

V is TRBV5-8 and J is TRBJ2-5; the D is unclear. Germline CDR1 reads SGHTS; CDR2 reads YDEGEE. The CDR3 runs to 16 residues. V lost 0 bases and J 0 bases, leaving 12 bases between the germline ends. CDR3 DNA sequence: TGTGCCAGCAGCTTGGGAGTCGCTGGAGACCAAGAGACCCAGTACTTC. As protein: CASSLGVAGDQETQYF.

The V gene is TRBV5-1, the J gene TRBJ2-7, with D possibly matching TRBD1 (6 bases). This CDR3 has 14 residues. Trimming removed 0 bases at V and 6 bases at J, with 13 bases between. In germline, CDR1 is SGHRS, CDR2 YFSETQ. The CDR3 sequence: CASSLAARGREQYF. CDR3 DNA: TGCGCCAGCAGCTTGGCGGCCAGGGGTCGCGAGCAGTACTTC.

CDR3 in DNA: TGTGCCAGCAGTTCTCGAGAGACCCAGTACTTC. Protein: CASSSRETQYF. The rearrangement links TRBV12-3 or TRBV12-4 to TRBJ2-5; unclear D gene. The CDR3 has 11 residues. V gave up 4 bases and J gave up 4 bases, with 4 bases separating them.

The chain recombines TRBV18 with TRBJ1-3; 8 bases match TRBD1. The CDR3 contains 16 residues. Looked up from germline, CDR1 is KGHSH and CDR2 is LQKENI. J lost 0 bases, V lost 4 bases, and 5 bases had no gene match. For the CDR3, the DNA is TGTGCCAGCTCACGGGGACAGGCGAGCTCTGGAAACACCATATATTTT. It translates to CASSRGQASSGNTIYF. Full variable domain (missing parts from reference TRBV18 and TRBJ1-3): NAGVMQNPRHLVRRRGQEARLRCSPMKGHSHVYWYRQLPEEGLKFMVYLQKENIIDESGMPKERFSAEFPKEGPSILRIQQVVRGDSAAYFCASSRGQASSGNTIYFGEGSWLTVV.

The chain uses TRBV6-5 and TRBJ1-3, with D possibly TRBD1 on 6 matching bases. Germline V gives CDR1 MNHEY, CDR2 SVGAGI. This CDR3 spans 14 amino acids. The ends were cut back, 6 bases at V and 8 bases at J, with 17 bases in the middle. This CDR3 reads CASSRGGAADTIYF. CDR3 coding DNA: TGTGCCAGCAGCCGTGGGGGGGCTGCTGACACCATATATTTT.